This T cell receptor (beta chain) emerged from a study of shared clonotypes between healthy human individuals. There were no recent acute infections or vaccinations among the donors, who were healthy HIV-negative adults. Division of CD4+ cells produced a CD45RA+ naive subset and a CD45RA-negative memory subset. The junction had 7 bases not matched to a gene; V was cut back by 5 bases and J by 6 bases. This CDR3 is built from 15 residues. Germline V gene data show CDR1 as SGHAT and CDR2 as FQNNGV. At a deep level, the assay was run. Genomic DNA (from each subset) was split evenly across several immunoSEQ plates. Repertoires were generated with immunoSEQ multiplex PCR, while TCRdb's copy carries only in-frame clones and drops some. There are over a million clones in the sample; around 97% occur only once, and about 1.2% lies in the top ten.

The sample taken for sequencing was naive CD4+ T cells sorted from blood. Stated subset: CD45RA+ positively selected. This clonotype was obtained from a man younger than 40 in good health. The chain uses TRBV11-2 and TRBJ2-2; 9 bases are shared with TRBD1. The CDR3 nucleotides read TGTGCCAGCAGCCCAGACAGGGGGTGGCCCGGGGAGCTGTTTTTT. Encoded protein: CASSPDRGWPGELFF.